This TCR beta chain was captured by sequencing in a study of T cells in localized non-small cell lung cancer. Study conclusions and caveats: An association was observed between higher blood T cell density and longer overall survival. Uninvolved adjacent lung had higher T cell clonality than tumor and all other tissues.

V lost 3 bases and J 0 bases, leaving 17 bases between the germline ends. This CDR3 region has 17 residues. Per the germline V gene, CDR1 is ENHRY and CDR2 is SYGVKD. Note on this clone: Its antigen is undetermined.

Only in-frame clones appear in the TCRdb table, and some are missing; sequencing was by immunoSEQ multiplex PCR. The data show over 15,000 clones, about 89% seen once. The sequences come from peripheral blood, collected before any cancer treatment. This clonotype was sampled from a male donor aged 60 or older with stage II squamous cell lung carcinoma. The rearrangement joins TRBV10-3 to TRBJ1-1; no clear D. CDR3 amino acids: CAISEEGAGPLNTEAFF. DNA of the CDR3: TGTGCCATCAGTGAAGAAGGAGCTGGACCATTGAACACTGAAGCTTTCTTT.